These 10 T cell receptor beta chains share one sample of origin, sequenced in a study of type 1 and type 2 diabetes patients. PCR was run on genomic DNA. Multiplex PCR with 30 forward and 13 reverse primers amplified the TCR beta CDR3. TCRdb itself ran the multiplex PCR reads through MiXCR, one entry per CDR3 protein. The sample lists approximately 260,000 distinct CDR3 sequences; roughly 48% were seen once. Input material: peripheral blood mononuclear cells (PBMCs). Receptor source: a man aged 18 to 30 with type 2 diabetes.

This clonotype was recorded at least ten times. The V gene is TRBV10-1, the J gene TRBJ1-5, with unresolved D. The ends were cut back, 2 bases at V and 7 bases at J, with 6 bases in the middle. Germline lookup yields CDR1 WNHNN and CDR2 SYGVQD (reference sequence). The CDR3 extends over 12 amino acids. The CDR3 reads CASSEDGQPQHF. The CDR3 DNA reads TGCGCCAGCAGTGAGGACGGACAGCCCCAGCATTTT.

The V and J genes are TRBV5-1 and TRBJ2-5, with 9 bases identical to TRBD1. With V trimmed by 5 bases and J by 5 bases, 10 bases remained unmatched. Germline CDR1 is SGHRS and CDR2 is YFSETQ. The CDR3 extends over 15 amino acids. CDR3 protein: CASREQGAVYETQYF. For the CDR3, the DNA is TGCGCCAGCAGGGAACAGGGGGCGGTCTATGAGACCCAGTACTTC.

Here the CDR3 reads CASSLYYEQYF. The DNA for the CDR3 is TGTGCCAGCAGCCTATACTACGAGCAGTACTTC. This chain connects TRBV13 to TRBJ2-7; D remains unclear. The V end lost 5 bases, the J end lost 3 bases, and 5 bases lay between the germline ends. Germline V gene data show CDR1 as PRHDT and CDR2 as FYEKMQ (reference sequence). CDR3 length: 11 residues.

V gene TRBV24-1 combines with J gene TRBJ2-5; D unresolved. V lost 2 bases to trimming and J lost 5 bases, with 2 bases between them. This CDR3 region has 11 residues. Germline V gives CDR1 KGHDR, CDR2 SFDVKD. The CDR3 region has the DNA TGTGCCACCAGTGATTCCGAGACCCAGTACTTC. This encodes CATSDSETQYF.

This rearrangement joins TRBV7-2 to TRBJ2-7; D assignment may be TRBD1 or TRBD2 (5 bases each). The CDR3 covers 16 residues. CDR1 and CDR2 (germline): SGHTA, FQGNSA. Trimming left V 5 bases short and J 3 bases short, with 20 bases between. CDR3 in DNA: TGTGCCAGCAGCAAAGGGGTGGGTCGGGGAATCTACGAGCAGTACTTC. Translating gives CASSKGVGRGIYEQYF. Full variable domain (outside the CDR3, taken from reference TRBV7-2 and TRBJ2-7): GAGVSQSPSNKVTEKGKDVELRCDPISGHTALYWYRQSLGQGLEFLIYFQGNSAPDKSGLPSDRFSAERTGGSVSTLTIQRTQQEDSAVYLCASSKGVGRGIYEQYFGPGTRLTVT.

The chain couples TRBV28 to TRBJ2-7, with 8 nucleotides matching TRBD1. The V segment lost 8 bases and the J segment 8 bases; nucleotides outside the gene matches: 14. Germline CDR1 MDHEN, CDR2 SYDVKM. CDR3 length: 14 amino acids. CDR3 DNA sequence: TGTGCCAGCCGCAGGGGGCTAGGGGCCGTCAAGCAGTACTTC. Encoded protein: CASRRGLGAVKQYF.

The chain combines TRBV19 with TRBJ2-1; D perhaps matches TRBD1 (6 bases). Germline CDR1 and CDR2: LNHDA and SQIVND (reference sequence). The ends were cut back, 2 bases at V and 4 bases at J, with 9 bases in the middle. The length of the CDR3 is 14 residues. The CDR3 loop reads CASSIQGPYNEQFF. The CDR3 DNA reads TGTGCCAGTAGTATACAGGGGCCTTACAATGAGCAGTTCTTC.

The chain employs TRBV15 and TRBJ2-1; tentative D call: TRBD2 (6 bases). Trimming left V 8 bases short and J 4 bases short, with 18 bases between. The germline CDR1 and CDR2 sequences are LNHNV and YYDKDF (reference sequence). The CDR3 runs to 15 residues. CDR3 loop: CATARRRDSYNEQFF. The CDR3 region has the DNA TGTGCCACCGCGAGACGGCGGGACTCATACAATGAGCAGTTCTTC.

This clonotype was recorded many times. The chain recombines TRBV19 with TRBJ2-1, with D possibly TRBD2 on 6 matching bases. This CDR3 is built from 12 residues. V lost 6 bases to trimming and J lost 9 bases, with 12 bases between them. Germline loops: CDR1 LNHDA, CDR2 SQIVND (reference sequence). CDR3: CASRYGSSEQFF. The CDR3 nucleotides read TGTGCCAGTAGATACGGGAGCAGTGAGCAGTTCTTC.

The rearrangement uses TRBV2 and TRBJ1-3, with D hard to call. The length of the CDR3 is 13 residues. Germline loops: CDR1 SNHLY, CDR2 FYNNEI. V lost 6 bases, J lost 3 bases, and 9 bases lay in between. CDR3 sequence reads: CASSPYFGNTIYF. CDR3 sequence (DNA): TGTGCCAGCAGCCCGTACTTTGGAAACACCATATATTTT.